A single sample gave rise to the 18 T cell receptor beta chains below, sequenced in a study of T-cell memory formation after mild COVID-19. MiXCR, applied by TCRdb to the 5' RACE reads, yields one record per CDR3 protein. In the table there are about 190,000 distinct CDR3 sequences, around 18% of which are singletons. Sequencing was performed on PBMCs or a T cell subset sorted from them (not recorded which). These receptors all stem from an adult woman who had mild COVID-19 (a few samples of this study predate the infection). Cell type and time point are not known.

This clonotype was seen repeatedly, ten times or more. The rearrangement joins TRBV18 to TRBJ2-7; TRBD2 agrees at 7 bases. The CDR3 contains 16 residues. Unmatched junction bases numbered 11, after V lost 3 bases and J lost 3 bases. Germline CDR1 is KGHSH and CDR2 is LQKENI. This chain's CDR3 is CASSPTTTSRYYEQYF. CDR3 sequence (DNA): TGTGCCAGCTCACCCACGACGACTAGCAGATACTACGAGCAGTACTTC.

The rearrangement links TRBV10-3 to TRBJ2-1; perhaps TRBD1 as D (5 bases). The CDR3 loop spans 15 amino acids. Germline-derived CDR1 and CDR2 are ENHRY and SYGVKD. Trimming cost V 3 bases and J 0 bases, with 9 bases left between them. The CDR3 sequence: CAISDRASSYNEQFF. As DNA, the CDR3 is TGTGCCATCAGTGACAGGGCCAGCTCCTACAATGAGCAGTTCTTC.

This clonotype has ten or more counts. The gene calls are TRBV7-3 and TRBJ1-1; TRBD1 might be the D (6 bases). Germline V gene lookup returns CDR1 SGHTA and CDR2 FQGTGA. This CDR3 region has 15 residues. Trimming shortened V by 5 bases and J by 6 bases, and 19 bases separated the two germline ends. The CDR3 bases are TGTGCCAGCAGCCCGCAGACAGGATCTTTTGCTGAAGCTTTCTTT. This codes for CASSPQTGSFAEAFF.

This clonotype was counted many times. V is TRBV24-1 and J is TRBJ2-1; D not certain. Germline-derived CDR1 and CDR2 are KGHDR and SFDVKD. CDR3 length: 13 residues. Trimming took off 2 bases at V and 8 bases at J, with 9 bases between the two ends. CDR3 in amino acids: CATSDWFLDEQFF. Here the CDR3 DNA reads TGTGCCACCAGTGATTGGTTTTTGGATGAGCAGTTCTTC.

The gene calls are TRBV6-5 and TRBJ1-6; weak D call: TRBD1 (6 bases). This CDR3 has 13 residues. Trimming cost V 5 bases and J 10 bases, with 12 bases left between them. CDR1 and CDR2 (germline): MNHEY, SVGAGI. The CDR3 nucleotides are TGTGCCAGCAGTCCAACAGGGCTCTCACCCCTCCACTTT. Amino acids: CASSPTGLSPLHF.

The chain recombines TRBV3-1 with TRBJ2-1, with 12 bases that match TRBD2. V was pared by 0 bases and J by 7 bases, with 4 bases of the junction left unmatched. CDR3 size: 16 residues. Looked up from germline, CDR1 is LGHDT and CDR2 is YNNKEL (reference sequence). In DNA form, the CDR3 reads TGTGCCAGCAGCCAAGAGAGGCTAGCGGGGGGGAATGAGCAGTTCTTC. Translating it yields CASSQERLAGGNEQFF.

The table lists this clonotype with a few counts. The chain couples TRBV12-3 or TRBV12-4 to TRBJ2-7; no clear D gene. With 6 bases removed from V and 2 bases from J, the gap between germline ends came to 11 bases. The CDR3 runs to 13 residues. CDR3 amino acids: CASRAVGPYEQYF. In DNA, the CDR3 is TGTGCCAGCAGGGCGGTAGGTCCCTACGAGCAGTACTTC.

The chain links TRBV9 to TRBJ2-7, with TRBD2 matching over 12 bases. Trimming cost V 0 bases and J 2 bases; bases outside gene matches: 3. This CDR3 is 16 amino acids long. Germline CDR1 reads SGDLS; CDR2 reads YYNGEE. The CDR3 reads CASSVALAGGPYEQYF. The CDR3 DNA sequence: TGTGCCAGCAGCGTAGCTCTAGCGGGAGGGCCCTACGAGCAGTACTTC.

J is TRBJ1-2 and V is TRBV18; tentative D call: TRBD1 (5 bases). Germline V gives CDR1 KGHSH, CDR2 LQKENI. This CDR3 is 14 amino acids long. Trimming took off 4 bases at V and 9 bases at J, with 18 bases between the two ends. CDR3 amino acids: CASSLGLQDYCYTF. CDR3 DNA: TGTGCCAGCTCACTAGGGTTACAGGATTATTGCTACACCTTC.

The rearrangement joins TRBV3-1 to TRBJ2-4; TRBD2 is a possible D gene (6 bases). This CDR3 region has 15 residues. Germline V gene lookup returns CDR1 LGHDT and CDR2 YNNKEL (reference sequence). Trimming cost V 3 bases and J 8 bases, with 17 bases left between them. The CDR3 DNA reads TGTGCCAGCAGCCAGCGACTAGGCCTTAAGGACATTCAGTACTTC. The encoded protein is CASSQRLGLKDIQYF.

The rearrangement joins TRBV5-1 to TRBJ1-6, with D possibly being TRBD1 (6 bases). This CDR3 region has 14 residues. Germline V gene data show CDR1 as SGHRS and CDR2 as YFSETQ. V dropped 0 bases and J dropped 7 bases, with 8 bases sitting between them. CDR3 DNA: TGCGCCAGCAGCTTGGGGACAGAGAATTCACCCCTCCACTTT. This gives the protein CASSLGTENSPLHF.

This clonotype was counted at least ten times. The chain employs TRBV5-1 and TRBJ2-5; weak D call: TRBD1 (6 bases). Per germline, CDR1 SGHRS and CDR2 YFSETQ. The CDR3 extends over 14 amino acids. Trimming shortened V by 4 bases and J by 5 bases, and 15 bases separated the two germline ends. Here the CDR3 DNA reads TGCGCCAGCAGCACCCAGGACAGATCTGAGACCCAGTACTTC. Translated: CASSTQDRSETQYF.

This clonotype was seen a handful of times. The rearrangement links TRBV28 to TRBJ2-1; D is ambiguous. The germline gives CDR1 MDHEN, CDR2 SYDVKM. V lost 7 bases to trimming and J lost 0 bases, with 4 bases between them. CDR3 length: 12 residues. In DNA form, the CDR3 reads TGTGCCAGCAAACTCTCCTACAATGAGCAGTTCTTC. Protein sequence: CASKLSYNEQFF.

Many counts were recorded for this clonotype. This CDR3 reads CATSDLKAGSYNEQFF. The CDR3 DNA is TGTGCCACCAGTGATTTGAAGGCGGGCTCCTACAATGAGCAGTTCTTC. V and J are TRBV24-1 and TRBJ2-1; possible D gene TRBD2, 5 bases. CDR1 and CDR2 from the germline V gene are KGHDR and SFDVKD. Trimming left V 0 bases short and J 0 bases short, with 8 bases between. The length of the CDR3 is 16 residues.

This clonotype has just a few counts. The chain employs TRBV20-1 and TRBJ2-5; 8 bases are shared with TRBD2. Trimming removed 1 base from V and 5 bases from J; junction bases left unmatched: 18. Germline-derived CDR1 and CDR2 are DFQATT and SNEGSKA (reference sequence). This CDR3 spans 18 amino acids. CDR3 protein: CSARGTKVAGRGVETQYF. The CDR3 DNA is TGCAGTGCTAGAGGAACGAAGGTAGCGGGAAGAGGGGTTGAGACCCAGTACTTC.

The V and J genes are TRBV20-1 and TRBJ1-1; D is uncertain. The CDR3 extends over 12 amino acids. V gave up 6 bases and J gave up 3 bases, with 11 bases separating them. Germline CDR1 reads DFQATT; CDR2 reads SNEGSKA (reference sequence). Here the CDR3 DNA reads TGCAGTGCCTTAACACGGGACACTGAAGCTTTCTTT. The encoded protein is CSALTRDTEAFF.

CDR3 protein: CASSVAGGSYTGELFF. The CDR3 DNA reads TGTGCCAGCAGCGTAGCCGGGGGTTCATACACCGGGGAGCTGTTTTTT. The chain combines TRBV9 with TRBJ2-2, with D perhaps TRBD2 (6 bases). This CDR3 has 16 residues. The V and J ends lost 0 bases and 3 bases respectively, with 12 bases between them. Looked up from germline, CDR1 is SGDLS and CDR2 is YYNGEE.

The chain joins TRBV3-1 to TRBJ2-3; D unclear. This CDR3 is built from 11 residues. Trimming took off 5 bases at V and 8 bases at J, with 8 bases between the two ends. The V gene's germline CDR1 is LGHDT and CDR2 YNNKEL (reference sequence). DNA for the CDR3: TGTGCCAGCAGCGCAGGAGTTACGCAGTATTTT. Protein sequence: CASSAGVTQYF.